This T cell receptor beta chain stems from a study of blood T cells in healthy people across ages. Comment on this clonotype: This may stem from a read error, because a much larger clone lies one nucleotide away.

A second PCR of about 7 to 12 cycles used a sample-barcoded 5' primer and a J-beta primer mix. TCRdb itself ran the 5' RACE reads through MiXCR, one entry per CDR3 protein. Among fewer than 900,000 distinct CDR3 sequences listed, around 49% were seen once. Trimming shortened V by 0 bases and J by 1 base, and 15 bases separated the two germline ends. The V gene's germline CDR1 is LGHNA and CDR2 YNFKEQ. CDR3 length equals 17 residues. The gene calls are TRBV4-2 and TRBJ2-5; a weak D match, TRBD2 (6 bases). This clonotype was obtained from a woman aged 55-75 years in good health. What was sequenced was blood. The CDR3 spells CASSQDLGAGPQETQYF. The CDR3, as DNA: TGTGCCAGCAGCCAAGATCTTGGAGCGGGCCCCCAAGAGACCCAGTACTTC.